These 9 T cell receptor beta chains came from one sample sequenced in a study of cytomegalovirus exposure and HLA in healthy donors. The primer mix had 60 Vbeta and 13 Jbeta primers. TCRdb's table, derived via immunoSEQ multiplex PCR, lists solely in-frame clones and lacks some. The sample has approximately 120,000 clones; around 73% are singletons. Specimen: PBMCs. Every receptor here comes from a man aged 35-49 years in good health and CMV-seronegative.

CDR3 coding DNA: TGTGCCAGCAGCCGACGCGCGGGGGTTGGGGACTACAATGAGCAGTTCTTC. This translates into CASSRRAGVGDYNEQFF. The chain recombines TRBV7-6 with TRBJ2-1; TRBD2 aligns across 7 bases. Unmatched junction bases numbered 13, after V lost 5 bases and J lost 3 bases. CDR1 SGHVS and CDR2 FNYEAQ come from the germline V gene. The CDR3 has 17 residues.

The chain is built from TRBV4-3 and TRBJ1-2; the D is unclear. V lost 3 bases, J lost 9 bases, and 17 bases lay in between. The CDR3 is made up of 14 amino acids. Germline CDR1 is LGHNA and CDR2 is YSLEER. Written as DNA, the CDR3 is TGCGCCAGCAGCCAGGGGATGGAGGGCTGGAGCTACACCTTC. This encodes CASSQGMEGWSYTF.

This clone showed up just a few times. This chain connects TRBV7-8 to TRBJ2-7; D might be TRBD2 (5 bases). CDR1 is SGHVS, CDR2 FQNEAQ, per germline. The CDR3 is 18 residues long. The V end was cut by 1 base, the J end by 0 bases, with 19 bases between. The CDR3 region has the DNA TGTGCCAGCAGCTTAGGAATCGGCGGGCGGCGGAGCTCCTACGAGCAGTACTTC. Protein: CASSLGIGGRRSSYEQYF.

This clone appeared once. Here the CDR3 DNA reads TGTGCCAGCAGGGGGACAGGGGCCTACGAGCAGTACTTC. This codes for CASRGTGAYEQYF. The V gene is TRBV6-1, the J gene TRBJ2-7; 10 nucleotides agree with TRBD1. After removal of 6 bases from V and 2 bases from J, the junction contained 1 base not matched to a gene. There are 13 residues in the CDR3. CDR1 and CDR2 (germline): MNHNS, SASEGT.

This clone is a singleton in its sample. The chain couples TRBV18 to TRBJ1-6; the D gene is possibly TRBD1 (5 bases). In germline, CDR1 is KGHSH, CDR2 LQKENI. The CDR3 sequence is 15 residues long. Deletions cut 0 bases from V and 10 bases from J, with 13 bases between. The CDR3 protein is CASSPPSGVGSPLHF. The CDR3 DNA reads TGTGCCAGCTCACCACCCTCGGGGGTCGGATCACCCCTCCACTTT.

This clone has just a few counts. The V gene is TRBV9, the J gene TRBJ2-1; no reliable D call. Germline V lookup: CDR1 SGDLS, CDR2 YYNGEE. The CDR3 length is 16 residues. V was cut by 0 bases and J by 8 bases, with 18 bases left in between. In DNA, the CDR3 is TGTGCCAGCAGCGTAGGCGTGGTCTCTAAATCCGATGAGCAGTTCTTC. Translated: CASSVGVVSKSDEQFF.

CDR3 bases: TGTGCCAGCAGCTTTTACAGGTCGAACACTGAAGCTTTCTTT. Encoded protein: CASSFYRSNTEAFF. This chain uses TRBV5-6 with TRBJ1-1, with D tentatively TRBD1 (5 bases). The V and J ends lost 2 bases and 1 base respectively, with 9 bases between them. Per germline, CDR1 SGHDT and CDR2 YYEEEE. The CDR3 has 14 residues.

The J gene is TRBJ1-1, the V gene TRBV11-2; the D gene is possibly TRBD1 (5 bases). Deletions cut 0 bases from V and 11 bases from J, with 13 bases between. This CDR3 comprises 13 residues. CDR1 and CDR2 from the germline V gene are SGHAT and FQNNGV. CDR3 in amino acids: CASSLDRSGRAFF. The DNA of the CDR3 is TGTGCCAGCAGCTTAGATCGTTCAGGGAGGGCTTTCTTT.

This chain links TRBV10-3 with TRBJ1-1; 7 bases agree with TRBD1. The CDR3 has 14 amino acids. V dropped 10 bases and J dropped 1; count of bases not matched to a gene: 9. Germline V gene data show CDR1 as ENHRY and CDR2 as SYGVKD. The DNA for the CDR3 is TGTGCCAGCCAGACAGGGCTGGGGAACACTGAAGCTTTCTTT. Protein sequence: CASQTGLGNTEAFF.